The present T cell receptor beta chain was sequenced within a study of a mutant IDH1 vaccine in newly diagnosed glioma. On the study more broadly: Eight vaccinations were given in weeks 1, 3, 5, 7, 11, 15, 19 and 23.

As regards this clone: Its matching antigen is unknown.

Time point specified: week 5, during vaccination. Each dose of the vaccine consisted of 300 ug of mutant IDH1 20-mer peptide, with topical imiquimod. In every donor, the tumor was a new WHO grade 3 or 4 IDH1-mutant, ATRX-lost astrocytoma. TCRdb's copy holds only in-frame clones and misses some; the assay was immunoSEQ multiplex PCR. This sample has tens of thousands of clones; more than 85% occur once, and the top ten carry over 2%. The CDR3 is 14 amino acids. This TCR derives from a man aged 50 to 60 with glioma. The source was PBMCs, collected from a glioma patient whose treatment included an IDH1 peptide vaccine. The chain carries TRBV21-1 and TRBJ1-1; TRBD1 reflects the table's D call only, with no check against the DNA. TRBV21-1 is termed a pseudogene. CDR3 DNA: TGTGCCAGCAGCAACGGGACAGCGAACACTGAAGCTTTCTTT. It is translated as CASSNGTANTEAFF.